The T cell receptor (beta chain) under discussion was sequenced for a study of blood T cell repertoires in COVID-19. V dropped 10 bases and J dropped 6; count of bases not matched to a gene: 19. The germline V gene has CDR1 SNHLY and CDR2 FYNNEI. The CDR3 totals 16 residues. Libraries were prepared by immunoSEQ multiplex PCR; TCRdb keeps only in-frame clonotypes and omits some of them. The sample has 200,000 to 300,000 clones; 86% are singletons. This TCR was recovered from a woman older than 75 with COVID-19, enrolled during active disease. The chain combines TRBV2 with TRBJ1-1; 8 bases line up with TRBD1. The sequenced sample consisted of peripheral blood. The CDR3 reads CAIPERDRQYGSEAFF. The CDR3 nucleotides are TGTGCCATCCCCGAGCGGGACAGGCAATATGGTTCTGAAGCTTTCTTT.